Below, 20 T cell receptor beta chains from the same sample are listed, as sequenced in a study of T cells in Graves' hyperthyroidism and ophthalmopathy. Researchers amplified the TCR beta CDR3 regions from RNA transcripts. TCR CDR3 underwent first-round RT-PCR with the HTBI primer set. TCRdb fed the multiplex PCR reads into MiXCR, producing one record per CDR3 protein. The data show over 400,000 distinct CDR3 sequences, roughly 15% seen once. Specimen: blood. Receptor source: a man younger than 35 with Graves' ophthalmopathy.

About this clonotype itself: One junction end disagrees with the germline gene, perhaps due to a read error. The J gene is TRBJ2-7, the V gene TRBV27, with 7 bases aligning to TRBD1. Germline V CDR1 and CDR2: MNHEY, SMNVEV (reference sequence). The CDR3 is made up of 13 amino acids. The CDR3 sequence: CASRGQETYDQYF. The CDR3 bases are TGTGCCAGCCGCGGACAGGAGACCTACGATCAGTACTTC.

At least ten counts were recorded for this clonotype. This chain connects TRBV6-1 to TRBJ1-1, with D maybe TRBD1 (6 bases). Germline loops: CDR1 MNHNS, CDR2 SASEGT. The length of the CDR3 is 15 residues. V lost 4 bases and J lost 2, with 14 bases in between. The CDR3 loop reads CASSARQEVNTEAFF. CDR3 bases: TGTGCCAGCAGTGCTAGACAGGAAGTAAACACTGAAGCTTTCTTT.

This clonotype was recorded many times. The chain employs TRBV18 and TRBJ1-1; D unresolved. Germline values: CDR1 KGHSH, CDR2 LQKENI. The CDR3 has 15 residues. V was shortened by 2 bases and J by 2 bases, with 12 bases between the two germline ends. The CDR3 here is CASSPGKGDNTEAFF. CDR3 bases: TGTGCCAGCTCACCAGGAAAAGGTGATAACACTGAAGCTTTCTTT.

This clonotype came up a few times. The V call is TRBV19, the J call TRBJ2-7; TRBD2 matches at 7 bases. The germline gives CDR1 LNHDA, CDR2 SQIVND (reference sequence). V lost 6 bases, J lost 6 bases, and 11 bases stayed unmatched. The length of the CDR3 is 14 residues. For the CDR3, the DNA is TGTGCCAGTAGCCGGGGAGGGGATGTTACCGAGCAGTACTTC. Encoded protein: CASSRGGDVTEQYF.

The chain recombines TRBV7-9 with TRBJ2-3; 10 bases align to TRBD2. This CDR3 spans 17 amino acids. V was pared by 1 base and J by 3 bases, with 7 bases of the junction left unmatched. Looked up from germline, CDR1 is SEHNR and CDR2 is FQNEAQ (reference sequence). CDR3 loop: CASSLVASGSGTDTQYF. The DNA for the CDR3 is TGTGCCAGCAGCTTAGTGGCTAGCGGGAGTGGTACAGATACGCAGTATTTT.

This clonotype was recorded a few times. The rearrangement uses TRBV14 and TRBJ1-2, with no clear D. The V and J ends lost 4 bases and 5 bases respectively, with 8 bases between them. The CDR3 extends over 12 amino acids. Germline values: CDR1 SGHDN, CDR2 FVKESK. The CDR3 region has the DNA TGTGCCAGCAGCCGACTGGGGTATGGCTACACCTTC. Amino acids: CASSRLGYGYTF.

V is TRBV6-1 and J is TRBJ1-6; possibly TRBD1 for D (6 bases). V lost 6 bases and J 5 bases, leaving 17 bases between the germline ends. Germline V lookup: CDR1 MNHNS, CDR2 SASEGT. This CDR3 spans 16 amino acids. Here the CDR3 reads CASSLTSGADNSPLHF. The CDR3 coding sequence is TGTGCCAGCAGCCTAACCTCGGGGGCTGATAATTCACCCCTCCACTTT.

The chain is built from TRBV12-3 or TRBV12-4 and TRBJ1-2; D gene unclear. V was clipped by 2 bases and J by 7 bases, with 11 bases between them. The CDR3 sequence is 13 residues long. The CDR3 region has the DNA TGTGCCAGCAGTTTACACCCCGGGCGTGGCTACACCTTC. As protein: CASSLHPGRGYTF.

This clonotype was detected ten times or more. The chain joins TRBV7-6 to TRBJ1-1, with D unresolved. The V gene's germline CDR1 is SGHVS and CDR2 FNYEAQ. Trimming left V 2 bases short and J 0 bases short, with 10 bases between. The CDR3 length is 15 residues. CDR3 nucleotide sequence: TGTGCCAGCAGCTTATGGGGAGGGATGAACACTGAAGCTTTCTTT. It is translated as CASSLWGGMNTEAFF.

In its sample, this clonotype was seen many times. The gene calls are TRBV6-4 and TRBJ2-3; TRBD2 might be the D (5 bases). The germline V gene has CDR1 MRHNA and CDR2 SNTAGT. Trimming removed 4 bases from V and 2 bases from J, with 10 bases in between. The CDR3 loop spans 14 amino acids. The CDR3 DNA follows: TGTGCCAGCAGTGCCGGGGAAACCACAGATACGCAGTATTTT. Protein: CASSAGETTDTQYF.

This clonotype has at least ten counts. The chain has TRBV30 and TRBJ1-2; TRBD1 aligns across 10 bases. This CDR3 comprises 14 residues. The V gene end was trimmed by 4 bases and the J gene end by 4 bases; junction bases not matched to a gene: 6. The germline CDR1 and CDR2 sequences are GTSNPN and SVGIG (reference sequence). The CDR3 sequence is CAWKLGQGFYGYTF. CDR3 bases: TGTGCCTGGAAATTGGGACAGGGGTTCTATGGCTACACCTTC.

The CDR3 sequence is CASRLGLSTDTQYF. Here the CDR3 DNA reads TGTGCCAGCAGGCTAGGACTATCCACAGATACGCAGTATTTT. The chain joins TRBV2 to TRBJ2-3, with a possible D match to TRBD2 (6 bases). The germline V and J ends were trimmed by 6 bases and 2 bases, with 12 bases remaining between them. CDR1 is SNHLY, CDR2 FYNNEI, per germline. The CDR3 covers 14 residues.

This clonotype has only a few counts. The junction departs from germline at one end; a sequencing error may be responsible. CDR3 sequence (DNA): TGCGCCAGCAGTGAGGTAGGGGGCTCCTACAATGAGCGGTTCTTC. It specifies CASSEVGGSYNERFF. The chain combines TRBV10-1 with TRBJ2-1, with 7 bases that match TRBD1. The CDR3 covers 15 residues. Germline values: CDR1 WNHNN, CDR2 SYGVQD (reference sequence).

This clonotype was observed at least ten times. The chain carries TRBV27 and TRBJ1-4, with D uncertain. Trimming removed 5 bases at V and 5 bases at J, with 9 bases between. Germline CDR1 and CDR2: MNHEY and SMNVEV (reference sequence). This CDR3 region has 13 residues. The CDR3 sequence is CASSARSNEKLFF. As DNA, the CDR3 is TGTGCCAGCAGTGCCAGGTCGAATGAAAAACTGTTTTTT.

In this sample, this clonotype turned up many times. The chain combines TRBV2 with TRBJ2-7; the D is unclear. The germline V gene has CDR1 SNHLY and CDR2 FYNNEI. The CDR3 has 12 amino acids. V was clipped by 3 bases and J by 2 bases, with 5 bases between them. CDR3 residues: CASSDNPYEQYF. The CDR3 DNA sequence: TGTGCCAGCAGTGACAACCCCTACGAGCAGTACTTC.

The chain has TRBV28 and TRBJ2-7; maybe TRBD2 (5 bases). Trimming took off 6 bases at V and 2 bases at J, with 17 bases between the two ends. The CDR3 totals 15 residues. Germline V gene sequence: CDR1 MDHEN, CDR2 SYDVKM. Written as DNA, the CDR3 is TGTGCCAGCAGCCAACCGGGATCGTCCCCCTACGAGCAGTACTTC. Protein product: CASSQPGSSPYEQYF.

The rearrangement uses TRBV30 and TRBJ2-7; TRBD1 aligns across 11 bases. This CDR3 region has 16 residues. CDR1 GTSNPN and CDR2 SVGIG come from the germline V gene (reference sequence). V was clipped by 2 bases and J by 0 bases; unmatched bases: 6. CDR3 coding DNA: TGTGCCTGGAGTCATAGGGACAGGGGGGCCTCCTACGAGCAGTACTTC. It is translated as CAWSHRDRGASYEQYF.

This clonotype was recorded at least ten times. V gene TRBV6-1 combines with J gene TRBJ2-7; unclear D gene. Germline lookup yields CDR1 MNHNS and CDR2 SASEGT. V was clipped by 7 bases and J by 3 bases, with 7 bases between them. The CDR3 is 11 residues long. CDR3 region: CASTEDYEQYF. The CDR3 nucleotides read TGTGCCAGCACAGAGGACTACGAGCAGTACTTC.

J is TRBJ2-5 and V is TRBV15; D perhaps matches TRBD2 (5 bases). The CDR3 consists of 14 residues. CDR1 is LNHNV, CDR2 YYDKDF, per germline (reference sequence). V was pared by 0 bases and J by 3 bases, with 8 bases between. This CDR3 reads CATSRERREETQYF. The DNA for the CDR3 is TGTGCCACCAGCAGAGAACGGCGGGAAGAGACCCAGTACTTC.

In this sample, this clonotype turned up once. CDR3 sequence (DNA): TGTGCCAGTAGTACCGGGACAGGGACGATCTATGGCTACACCTTC. This encodes CASSTGTGTIYGYTF. This chain uses TRBV19 with TRBJ1-2, with 9 bases aligning to TRBD1. Germline CDR1 reads LNHDA; CDR2 reads SQIVND (reference sequence). This CDR3 is 15 amino acids long. J lost 4 bases, V lost 4 bases, and 7 bases had no gene match.